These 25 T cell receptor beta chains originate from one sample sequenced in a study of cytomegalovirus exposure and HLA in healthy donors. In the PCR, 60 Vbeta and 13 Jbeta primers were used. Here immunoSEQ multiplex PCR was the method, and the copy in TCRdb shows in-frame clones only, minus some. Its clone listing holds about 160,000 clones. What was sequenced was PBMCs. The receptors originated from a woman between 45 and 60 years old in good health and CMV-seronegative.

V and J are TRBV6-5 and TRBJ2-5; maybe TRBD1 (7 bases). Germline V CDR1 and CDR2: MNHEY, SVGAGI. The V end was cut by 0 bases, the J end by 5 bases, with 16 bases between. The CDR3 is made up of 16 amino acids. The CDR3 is CASSYSSGGGRETQYF. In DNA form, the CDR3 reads TGTGCCAGCAGTTACTCGAGCGGAGGGGGCCGGGAGACCCAGTACTTC.

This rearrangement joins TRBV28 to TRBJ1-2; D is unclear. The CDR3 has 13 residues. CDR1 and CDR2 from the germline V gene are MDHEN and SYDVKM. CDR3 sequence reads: CTSVTGSHGGYTF. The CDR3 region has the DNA TGTACCTCGGTCACGGGGAGTCATGGTGGCTACACCTTC.

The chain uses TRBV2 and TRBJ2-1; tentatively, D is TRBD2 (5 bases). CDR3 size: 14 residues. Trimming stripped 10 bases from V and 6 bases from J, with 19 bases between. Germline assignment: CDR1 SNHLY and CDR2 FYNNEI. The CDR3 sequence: CATQRGSEGNEQFF. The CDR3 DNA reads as TGTGCCACCCAAAGAGGGTCAGAGGGCAATGAGCAGTTCTTC. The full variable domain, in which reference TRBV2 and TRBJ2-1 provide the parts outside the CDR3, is EPEVTQTPSHQVTQMGQEVILRCVPISNHLYFYWYRQILGQKVEFLVSFYNNEISEKSEIFDDQFSVERPDGSNFTLKIRSTKLEDSAMYFCATQRGSEGNEQFFGPGTRLTVL.

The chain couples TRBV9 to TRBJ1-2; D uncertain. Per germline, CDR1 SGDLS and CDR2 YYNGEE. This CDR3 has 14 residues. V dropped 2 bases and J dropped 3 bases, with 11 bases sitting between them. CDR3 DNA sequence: TGTGCCAGCAGCGTTCGGTCCCAAGACTATGGCTACACCTTC. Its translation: CASSVRSQDYGYTF. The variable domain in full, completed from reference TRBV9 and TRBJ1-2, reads DSGVTQTPKHLITATGQRVTLRCSPRSGDLSVYWYQQSLDQGLQFLIQYYNGEERAKGNILERFSAQQFPDLHSELNLSSLELGDSALYFCASSVRSQDYGYTFGSGTRLTVV.

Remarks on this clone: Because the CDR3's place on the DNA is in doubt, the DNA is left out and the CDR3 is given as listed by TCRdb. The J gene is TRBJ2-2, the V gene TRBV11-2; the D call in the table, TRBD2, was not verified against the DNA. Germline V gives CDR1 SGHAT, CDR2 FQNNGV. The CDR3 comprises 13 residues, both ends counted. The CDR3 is CASSPRRAGELFF.

CDR3 sequence: CAWSRGNQPQHF. The CDR3 region has the DNA TGTGCCTGGAGCAGGGGCAATCAGCCCCAGCATTTT. The chain couples TRBV30 to TRBJ1-5; tentative D call: TRBD1 (5 bases). The V gene's germline CDR1 is GTSNPN and CDR2 SVGIG (reference sequence). V dropped 3 bases and J dropped 2 bases, with 5 bases sitting between them. The CDR3 sequence is 12 residues long. The full variable domain, in which reference TRBV30 and TRBJ1-5 provide the parts outside the CDR3, is SQTIHQWPATLVQPVGSPLSLECTVEGTSNPNLYWYRQAAGRGLQLLFYSVGIGQISSEVPQNLSASRPQDRQFILSSKKLLLSDSGFYLCAWSRGNQPQHFGDGTRLSIL.

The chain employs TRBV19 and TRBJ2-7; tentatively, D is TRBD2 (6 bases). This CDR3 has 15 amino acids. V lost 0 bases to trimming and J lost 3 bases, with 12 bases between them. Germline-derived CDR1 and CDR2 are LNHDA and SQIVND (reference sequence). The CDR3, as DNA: TGTGCCAGTAGTATAGAGGGAGGATCAAACTACGAGCAGTACTTC. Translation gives CASSIEGGSNYEQYF.

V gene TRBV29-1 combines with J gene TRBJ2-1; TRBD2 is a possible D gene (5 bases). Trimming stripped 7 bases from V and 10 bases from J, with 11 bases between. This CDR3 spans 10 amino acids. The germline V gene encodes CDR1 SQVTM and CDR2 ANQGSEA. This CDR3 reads CSAPEAEQFF. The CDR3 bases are TGCAGCGCCCCGGAGGCGGAGCAGTTCTTC.

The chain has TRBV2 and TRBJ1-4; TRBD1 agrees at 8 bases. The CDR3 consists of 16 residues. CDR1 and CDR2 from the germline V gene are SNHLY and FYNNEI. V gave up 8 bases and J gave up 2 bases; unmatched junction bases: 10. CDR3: CASDSGGEGTNEKLFF. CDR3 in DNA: TGTGCCAGCGACTCAGGGGGCGAGGGTACTAATGAAAAACTGTTTTTT.

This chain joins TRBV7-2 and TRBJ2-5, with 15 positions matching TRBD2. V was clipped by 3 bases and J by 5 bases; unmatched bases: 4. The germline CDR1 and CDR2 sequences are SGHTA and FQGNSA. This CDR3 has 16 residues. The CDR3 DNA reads TGTGCCAGCAGCTTGGGACTAGCGGGAGGATGGGAGACCCAGTACTTC. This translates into CASSLGLAGGWETQYF. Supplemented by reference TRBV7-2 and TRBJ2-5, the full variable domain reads GAGVSQSPSNKVTEKGKDVELRCDPISGHTALYWYRQSLGQGLEFLIYFQGNSAPDKSGLPSDRFSAERTGGSVSTLTIQRTQQEDSAVYLCASSLGLAGGWETQYFGPGTRLLVL.

CDR3 nucleotides: TGTGCCAGCAGTTTTCTTAGATCACCCCTCCACTTT. This translates into CASSFLRSPLHF. This chain uses TRBV6-6 with TRBJ1-6; D ambiguous. The CDR3 has 12 residues. Germline V lookup: CDR1 MNHNY, CDR2 SVGAGI (reference sequence). Trimming left V 4 bases short and J 10 bases short, with 8 bases between.

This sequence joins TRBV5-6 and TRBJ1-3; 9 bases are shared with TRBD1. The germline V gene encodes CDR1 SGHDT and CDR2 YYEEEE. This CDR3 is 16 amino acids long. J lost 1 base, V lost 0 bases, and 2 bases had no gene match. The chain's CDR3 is CASSLDRGRSGNTIYF. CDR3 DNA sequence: TGTGCCAGCAGCTTGGACAGGGGGCGATCTGGAAACACCATATATTTT.

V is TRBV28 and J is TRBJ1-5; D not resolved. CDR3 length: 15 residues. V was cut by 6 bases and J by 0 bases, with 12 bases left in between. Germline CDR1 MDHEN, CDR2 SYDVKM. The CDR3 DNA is TGTGCCAGCAGCGACCAGAGGAATAGCAATCAGCCCCAGCATTTT. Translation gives CASSDQRNSNQPQHF.

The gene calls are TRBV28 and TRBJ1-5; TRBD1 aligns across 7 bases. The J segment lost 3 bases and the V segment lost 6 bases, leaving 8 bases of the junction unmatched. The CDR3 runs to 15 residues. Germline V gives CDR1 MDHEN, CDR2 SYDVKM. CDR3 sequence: CASRFDRVPNQPQHF. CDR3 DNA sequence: TGTGCCAGCAGATTCGACAGGGTGCCCAATCAGCCCCAGCATTTT.

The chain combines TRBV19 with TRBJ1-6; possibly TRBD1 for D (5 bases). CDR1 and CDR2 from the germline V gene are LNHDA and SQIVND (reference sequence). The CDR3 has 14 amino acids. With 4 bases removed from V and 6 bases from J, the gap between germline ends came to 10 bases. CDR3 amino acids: CASSTDSPNSPLHF. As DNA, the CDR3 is TGTGCCAGTAGTACTGACAGTCCTAATTCACCCCTCCACTTT.

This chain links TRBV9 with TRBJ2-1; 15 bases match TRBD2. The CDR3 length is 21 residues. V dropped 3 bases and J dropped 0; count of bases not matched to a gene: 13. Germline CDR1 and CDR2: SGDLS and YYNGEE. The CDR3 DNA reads TGTGCCAGCAGCGCCCATGGGACTAGCGGGGGGCCCCACGGCTCCTACAATGAGCAGTTCTTC. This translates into CASSAHGTSGGPHGSYNEQFF.

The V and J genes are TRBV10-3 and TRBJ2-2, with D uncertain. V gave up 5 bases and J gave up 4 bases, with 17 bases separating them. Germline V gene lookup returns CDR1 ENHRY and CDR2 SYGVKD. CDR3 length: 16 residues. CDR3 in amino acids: CAISPPEQARTGELFF. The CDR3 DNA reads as TGTGCCATCAGTCCTCCTGAGCAGGCCCGCACCGGGGAGCTGTTTTTT.

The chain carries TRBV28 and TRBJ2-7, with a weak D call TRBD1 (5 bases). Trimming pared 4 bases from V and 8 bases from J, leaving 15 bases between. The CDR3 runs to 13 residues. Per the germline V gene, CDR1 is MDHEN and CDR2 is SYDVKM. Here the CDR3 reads CASSSLDSKQQYF. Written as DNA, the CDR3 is TGTGCCAGCAGTTCCCTCGACAGTAAACAGCAGTACTTC.

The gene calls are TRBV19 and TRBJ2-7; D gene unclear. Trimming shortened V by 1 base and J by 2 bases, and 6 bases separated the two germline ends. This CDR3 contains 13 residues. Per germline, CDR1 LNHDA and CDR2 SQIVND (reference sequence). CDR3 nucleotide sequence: TGTGCCAGTAGTATAGGGAGCGCCTACGAGCAGTACTTC. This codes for CASSIGSAYEQYF.

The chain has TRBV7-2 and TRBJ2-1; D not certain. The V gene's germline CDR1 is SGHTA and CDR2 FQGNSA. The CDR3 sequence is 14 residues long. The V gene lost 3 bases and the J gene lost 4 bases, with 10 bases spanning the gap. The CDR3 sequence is CASSFTPIYNEQFF. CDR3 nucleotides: TGTGCCAGCAGCTTTACACCAATTTACAATGAGCAGTTCTTC.

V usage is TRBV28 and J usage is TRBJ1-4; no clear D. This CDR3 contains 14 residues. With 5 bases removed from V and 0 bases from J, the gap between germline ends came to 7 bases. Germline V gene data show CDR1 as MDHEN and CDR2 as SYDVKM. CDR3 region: CASSPVATNEKLFF. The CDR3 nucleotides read TGTGCCAGCAGTCCAGTTGCAACTAATGAAAAACTGTTTTTT.

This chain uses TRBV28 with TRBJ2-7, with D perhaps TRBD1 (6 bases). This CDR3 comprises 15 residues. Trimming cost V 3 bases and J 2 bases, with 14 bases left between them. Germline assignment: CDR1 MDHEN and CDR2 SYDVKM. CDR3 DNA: TGTGCCAGCAGTTTTGGGGGACACGTCACCTACGAGCAGTACTTC. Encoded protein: CASSFGGHVTYEQYF.

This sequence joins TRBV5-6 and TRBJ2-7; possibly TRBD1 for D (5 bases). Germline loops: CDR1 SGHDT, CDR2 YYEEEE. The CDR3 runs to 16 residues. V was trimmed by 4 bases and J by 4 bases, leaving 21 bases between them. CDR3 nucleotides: TGTGCCAGCAGCGAACAAGGCGATGGGGCCCTTTACGAGCAGTACTTC. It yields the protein CASSEQGDGALYEQYF. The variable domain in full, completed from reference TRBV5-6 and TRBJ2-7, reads DAGVTQSPTHLIKTRGQQVTLRCSPKSGHDTVSWYQQALGQGPQFIFQYYEEEERQRGNFPDRFSGHQFPNYSSELNVNALLLGDSALYLCASSEQGDGALYEQYFGPGTRLTVT.

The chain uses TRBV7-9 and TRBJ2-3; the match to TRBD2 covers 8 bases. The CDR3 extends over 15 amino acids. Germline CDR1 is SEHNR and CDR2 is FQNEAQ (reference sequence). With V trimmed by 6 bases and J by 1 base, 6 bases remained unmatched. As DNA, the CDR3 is TGTGCCAGCAGTACTTCAGCGGGGGGCACAGATACGCAGTATTTT. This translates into CASSTSAGGTDTQYF.

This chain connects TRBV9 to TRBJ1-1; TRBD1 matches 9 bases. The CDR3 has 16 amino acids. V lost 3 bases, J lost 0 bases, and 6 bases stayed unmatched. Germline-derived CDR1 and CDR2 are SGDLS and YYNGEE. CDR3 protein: CASSAGQGFMNTEAFF. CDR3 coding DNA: TGTGCCAGCAGCGCGGGACAGGGCTTCATGAACACTGAAGCTTTCTTT.